This is a list of T cell receptor beta chains from one sample in a study of cytomegalovirus exposure and HLA in healthy donors. Assay: immunoSEQ multiplex PCR; the TCRdb copy retains only in-frame clones and omits some. The table lists about 130,000 clones, 79% of them singletons. The specimen was PBMCs. These receptors originate from a man aged 35 to 55 in good health and CMV-seropositive. Each CDR3 is given with its conserved first and last residue.

V: TRBV5-1; J: TRBJ2-5; length: 14; CDR3: CASSFGQHQETQYF
V: TRBV28; J: TRBJ1-2; length: 15; CDR3: CASSLRPTGYYGYTF
V: TRBV6-5; J: TRBJ1-5; length: 13; CDR3: CASSRTVEQPQHF
V: TRBV7-9; J: TRBJ2-7; length: 16; CDR3: CASSQLGEAPIYEQYF
V: TRBV9; J: TRBJ1-3; length: 16; CDR3: CASSVGQFFSGNTIYF
V: TRBV9; J: TRBJ1-2; length: 15; CDR3: CASSPGAGGLYGYTF
V: TRBV6-1; J: TRBJ1-6; length: 14; CDR3: CASSELAPPSPLHF
V: TRBV15; J: TRBJ1-1; length: 18; CDR3: CATSPPVPHSRGAIEAFF
V: TRBV5-6; J: TRBJ1-2; length: 13; CDR3: CASSLGQGKGYTF
V: TRBV7-9; J: TRBJ2-1; length: 12; CDR3: CSSSFGRNEQFF
V: TRBV2; J: TRBJ1-5; length: 12; CDR3: CASSDGQAPQHF
V: TRBV4-1; J: TRBJ1-2; length: 16; CDR3: CASSQDQGQGYYGYTF
V: TRBV18; J: TRBJ1-1; length: 14; CDR3: CASSLLTENTEAFF
V: TRBV2; J: TRBJ2-3; length: 12; CDR3: CASSDRSDTQYF
V: TRBV27; J: TRBJ2-7; length: 15; CDR3: CASSGQTLPAYEQYF
V: TRBV28; J: TRBJ2-7; length: 15; CDR3: CASSQRQGLAYEQYF
V: TRBV2; J: .; length: 15; CDR3: CASRTIFRGLYEQYF
V: TRBV7-9; J: TRBJ2-7; length: 12; CDR3: CASSSGIYEQYF
V: TRBV14; J: TRBJ2-7; length: 15; CDR3: CASSHNSEGYYEQYF
V: TRBV6-6; J: TRBJ1-2; length: 14; CDR3: CASSPHRGTYGYTF
V: TRBV19; J: TRBJ2-5; length: 13; CDR3: CATSGQPRETQYF
V: TRBV19; J: TRBJ2-1; length: 15; CDR3: CASNRRGREGTEQFF
V: TRBV10-1; J: TRBJ2-1; length: 16; CDR3: CASSESWGRGDNEQFF
V: TRBV4-2; J: TRBJ2-7; length: 14; CDR3: CASRDRRGGYEQYF
V: TRBV4-1; J: TRBJ2-3; length: 15; CDR3: CASSQDPTVTDTQYF
V: TRBV27; J: TRBJ2-1; length: 16; CDR3: CASKPPGTGNYNEQFF
V: TRBV7-2; J: TRBJ2-7; length: 15; CDR3: CASSPPGAHSYEQYF
V: TRBV5-1; J: TRBJ2-1; length: 15; CDR3: CASSLGDRDYNEQFF
V: TRBV30; J: TRBJ2-6; length: 14; CDR3: CAWSTGTGANVLTF
V: TRBV2; J: TRBJ1-5; length: 15; CDR3: CASSPDRASNQPQHF
V: TRBV7-9; J: TRBJ2-4; length: 17; CDR3: CSSSPRGGERAKNIQYF